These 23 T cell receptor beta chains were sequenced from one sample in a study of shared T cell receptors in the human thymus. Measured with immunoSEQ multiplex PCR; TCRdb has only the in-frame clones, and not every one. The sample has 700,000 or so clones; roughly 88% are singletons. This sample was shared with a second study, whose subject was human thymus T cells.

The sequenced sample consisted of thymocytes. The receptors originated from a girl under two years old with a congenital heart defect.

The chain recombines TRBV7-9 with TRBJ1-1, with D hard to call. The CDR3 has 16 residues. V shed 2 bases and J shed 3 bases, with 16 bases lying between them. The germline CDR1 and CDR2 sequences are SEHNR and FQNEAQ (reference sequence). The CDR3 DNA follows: TGTGCCAGCAGCTTACCCCCGGTGCCGCATTACACTGAAGCTTTCTTT. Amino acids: CASSLPPVPHYTEAFF.

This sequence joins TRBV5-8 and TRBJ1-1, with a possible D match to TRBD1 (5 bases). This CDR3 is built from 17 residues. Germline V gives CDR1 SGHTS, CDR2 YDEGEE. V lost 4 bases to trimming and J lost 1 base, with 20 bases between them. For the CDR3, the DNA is TGTGCCAGCAGCCGTGGACACCGGCTTATTACGAACACTGAAGCTTTCTTT. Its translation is CASSRGHRLITNTEAFF.

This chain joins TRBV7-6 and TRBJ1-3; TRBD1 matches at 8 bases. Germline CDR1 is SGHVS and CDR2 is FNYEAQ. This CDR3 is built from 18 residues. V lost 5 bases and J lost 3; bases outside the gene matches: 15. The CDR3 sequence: CASSPPDRPTGVGNTIYF. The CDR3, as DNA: TGTGCCAGCAGCCCTCCCGACCGCCCGACAGGGGTTGGAAACACCATATATTTT.

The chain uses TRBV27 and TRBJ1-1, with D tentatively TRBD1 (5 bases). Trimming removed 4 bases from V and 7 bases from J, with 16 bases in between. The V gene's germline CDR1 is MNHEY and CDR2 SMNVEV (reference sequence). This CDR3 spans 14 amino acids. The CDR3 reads CASSYLGERVEAFF. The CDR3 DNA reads TGTGCCAGCAGTTACTTAGGGGAACGAGTTGAAGCTTTCTTT.

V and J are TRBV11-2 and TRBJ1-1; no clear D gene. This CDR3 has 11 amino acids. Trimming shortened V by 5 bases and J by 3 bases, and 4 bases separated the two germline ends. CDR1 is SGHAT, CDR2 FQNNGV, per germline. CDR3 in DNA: TGTGCCAGCAGCCAATACACTGAAGCTTTCTTT. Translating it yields CASSQYTEAFF.

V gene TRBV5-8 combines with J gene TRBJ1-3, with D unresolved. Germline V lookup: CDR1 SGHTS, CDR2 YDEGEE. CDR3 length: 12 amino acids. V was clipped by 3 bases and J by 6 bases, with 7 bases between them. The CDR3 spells CASSSFKNTIYF. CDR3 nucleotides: TGTGCCAGCAGCTCATTCAAAAACACCATATATTTT.

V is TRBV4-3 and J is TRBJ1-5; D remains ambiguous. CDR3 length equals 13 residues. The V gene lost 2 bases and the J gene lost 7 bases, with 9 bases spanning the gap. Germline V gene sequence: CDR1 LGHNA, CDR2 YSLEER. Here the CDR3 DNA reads TGCGCCAGCAGCCAAAGACCGGGGCAGCCCCAGCATTTT. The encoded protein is CASSQRPGQPQHF.

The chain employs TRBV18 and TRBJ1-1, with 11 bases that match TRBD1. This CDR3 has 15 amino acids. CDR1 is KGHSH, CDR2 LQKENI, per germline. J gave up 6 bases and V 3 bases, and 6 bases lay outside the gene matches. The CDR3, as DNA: TGTGCCAGCTCACCGGGACAGGGGGTGGTGGCTGAAGCTTTCTTT. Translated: CASSPGQGVVAEAFF.

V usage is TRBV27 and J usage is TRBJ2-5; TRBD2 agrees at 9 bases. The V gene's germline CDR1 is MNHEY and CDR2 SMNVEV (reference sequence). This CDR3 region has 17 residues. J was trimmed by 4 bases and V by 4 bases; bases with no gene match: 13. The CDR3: CASSSHLPGLAPETQYF. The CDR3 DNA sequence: TGTGCCAGCAGTTCACACCTGCCGGGACTAGCCCCAGAGACCCAGTACTTC.

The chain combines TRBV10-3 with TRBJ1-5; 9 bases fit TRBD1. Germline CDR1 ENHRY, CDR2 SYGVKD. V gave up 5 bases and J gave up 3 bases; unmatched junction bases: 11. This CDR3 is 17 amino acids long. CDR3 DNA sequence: TGTGCCATCAGTCCAAACCACCGGGACAGGGACAATCAGCCCCAGCATTTT. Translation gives CAISPNHRDRDNQPQHF.

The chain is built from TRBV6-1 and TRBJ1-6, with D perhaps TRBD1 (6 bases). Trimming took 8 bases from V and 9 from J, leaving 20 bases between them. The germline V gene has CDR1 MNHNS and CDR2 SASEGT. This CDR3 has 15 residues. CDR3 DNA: TGTGCCAGCGGGACCCAACAGGGTTTAGGTTCACCCCTCCACTTT. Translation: CASGTQQGLGSPLHF.

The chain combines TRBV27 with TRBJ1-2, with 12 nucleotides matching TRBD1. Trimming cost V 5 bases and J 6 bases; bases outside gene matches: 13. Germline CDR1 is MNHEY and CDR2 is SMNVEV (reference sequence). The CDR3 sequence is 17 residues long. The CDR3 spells CASSTPSRDRGLDGYTF. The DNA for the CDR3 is TGTGCCAGCAGTACCCCCTCTCGGGACAGGGGGCTAGATGGCTACACCTTC.

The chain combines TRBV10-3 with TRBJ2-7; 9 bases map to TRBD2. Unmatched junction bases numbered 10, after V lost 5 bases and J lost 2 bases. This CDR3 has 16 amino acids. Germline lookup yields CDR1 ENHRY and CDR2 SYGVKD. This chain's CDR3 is CAISPGNSGGTYEQYF. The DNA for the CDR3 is TGTGCCATCAGTCCCGGGAATAGCGGGGGAACCTACGAGCAGTACTTC.

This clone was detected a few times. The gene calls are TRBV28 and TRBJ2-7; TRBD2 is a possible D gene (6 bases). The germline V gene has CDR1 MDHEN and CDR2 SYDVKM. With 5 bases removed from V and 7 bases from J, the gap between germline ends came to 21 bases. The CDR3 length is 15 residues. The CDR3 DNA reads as TGTGCCAGCAGTCCAGGGCGGAGGGCCTCGGGGGAGCAGTACTTC. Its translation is CASSPGRRASGEQYF.

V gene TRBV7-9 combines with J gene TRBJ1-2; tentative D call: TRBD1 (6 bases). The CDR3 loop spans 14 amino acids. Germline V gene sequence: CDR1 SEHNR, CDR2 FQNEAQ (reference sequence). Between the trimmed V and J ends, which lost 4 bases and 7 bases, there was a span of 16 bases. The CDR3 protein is CASSSPLQGLGYTF. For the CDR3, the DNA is TGTGCCAGCAGCTCCCCGCTACAGGGCCTTGGCTACACCTTC.

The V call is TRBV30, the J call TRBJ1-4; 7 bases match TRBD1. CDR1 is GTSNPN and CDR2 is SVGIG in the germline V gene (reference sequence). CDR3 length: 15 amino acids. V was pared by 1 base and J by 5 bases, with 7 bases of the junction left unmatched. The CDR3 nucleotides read TGTGCCTGGAGTGCTAGGGACAGATGGAATGAAAAACTGTTTTTT. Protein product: CAWSARDRWNEKLFF.

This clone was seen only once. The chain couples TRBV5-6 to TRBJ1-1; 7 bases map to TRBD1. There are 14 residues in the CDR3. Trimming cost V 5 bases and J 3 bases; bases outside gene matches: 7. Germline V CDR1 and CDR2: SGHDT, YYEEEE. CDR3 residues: CASRPDRADTEAFF. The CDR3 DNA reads TGTGCCAGCAGACCCGACAGGGCAGACACTGAAGCTTTCTTT.

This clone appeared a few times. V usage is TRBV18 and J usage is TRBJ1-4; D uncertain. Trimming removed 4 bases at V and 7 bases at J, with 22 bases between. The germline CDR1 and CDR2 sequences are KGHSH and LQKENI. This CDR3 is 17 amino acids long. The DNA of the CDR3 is TGTGCCAGCTCACACGTTTCGCCCTGCGGAGTTGGTGAAAAACTGTTTTTT. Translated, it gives CASSHVSPCGVGEKLFF.

For the CDR3, the DNA is TGTGCCAGCAGCGGACAACAGGGGGCGGATGGCTACACCTTC. Translating gives CASSGQQGADGYTF. The chain links TRBV9 to TRBJ1-2; 9 bases map to TRBD1. J gave up 6 bases and V 3 bases, and 6 bases lay outside the gene matches. Per the germline V gene, CDR1 is SGDLS and CDR2 is YYNGEE. The CDR3 consists of 14 residues.

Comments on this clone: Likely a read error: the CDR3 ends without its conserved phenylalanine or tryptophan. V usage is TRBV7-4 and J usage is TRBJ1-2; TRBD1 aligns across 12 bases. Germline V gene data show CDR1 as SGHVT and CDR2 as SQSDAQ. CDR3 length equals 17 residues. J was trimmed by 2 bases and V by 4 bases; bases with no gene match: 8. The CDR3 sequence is CASSSPAGTGGNYGYTL. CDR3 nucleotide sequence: TGTGCCAGCAGCTCTCCTGCCGGGACAGGGGGCAACTATGGCTACACCCTC.

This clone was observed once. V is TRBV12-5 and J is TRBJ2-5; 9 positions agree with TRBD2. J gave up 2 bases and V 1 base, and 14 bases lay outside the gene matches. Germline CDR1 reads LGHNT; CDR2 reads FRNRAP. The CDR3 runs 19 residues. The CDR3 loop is CASGLALQRLAALQETQYF. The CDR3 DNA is TGTGCTAGTGGTTTGGCGCTACAAAGACTAGCGGCCTTACAAGAGACCCAGTACTTC.

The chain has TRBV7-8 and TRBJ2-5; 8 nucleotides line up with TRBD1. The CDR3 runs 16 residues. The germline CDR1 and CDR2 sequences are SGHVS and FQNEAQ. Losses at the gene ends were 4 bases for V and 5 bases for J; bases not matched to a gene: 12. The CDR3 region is CASSSTIGQGGETQYF. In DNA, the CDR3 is TGTGCCAGCAGCTCCACGATCGGACAGGGTGGGGAGACCCAGTACTTC.

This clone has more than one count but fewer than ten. The CDR3, as DNA: TGTGCCAGCAGCTTATGGGGGCGGGGGCTATACACCGGGGAGCTGTTTTTT. Translating it yields CASSLWGRGLYTGELFF. The rearrangement links TRBV7-3 to TRBJ2-2, with TRBD2 as a possible D gene (7 bases). Germline loops: CDR1 SGHTA, CDR2 FQGTGA. The CDR3 runs to 17 residues. Trimming left V 2 bases short and J 3 bases short, with 16 bases between.